This TCR beta chain emerged from a study of T cells in Graves' hyperthyroidism and ophthalmopathy. Lactation, pregnancy, other autoimmune disease or uncontrolled infection led to exclusion of patients. Germline V gene data show CDR1 as MDHEN and CDR2 as SYDVKM. J was trimmed by 9 bases and V by 6 bases; bases with no gene match: 10. The CDR3 covers 14 residues. Amplified regions were TCR beta CDR3 sequences from RNA transcripts. The primer set for the first-round RT-PCR of the TCR CDR3 was HTBI. From the multiplex PCR reads, TCRdb called clonotypes with MiXCR, one entry per CDR3 protein. The sample consists of around 340,000 distinct CDR3 sequences, 11% to 15% of them appearing once.

The sample was blood. The clonotype comes from a woman in her 30s with Graves' hyperthyroidism. The rearrangement uses TRBV28 and TRBJ2-1, with 8 bases lining up with TRBD1. The CDR3 reads CASRGSGGEGEQFF. CDR3 nucleotides: TGTGCCAGCAGGGGGTCAGGGGGCGAGGGTGAGCAGTTCTTC.